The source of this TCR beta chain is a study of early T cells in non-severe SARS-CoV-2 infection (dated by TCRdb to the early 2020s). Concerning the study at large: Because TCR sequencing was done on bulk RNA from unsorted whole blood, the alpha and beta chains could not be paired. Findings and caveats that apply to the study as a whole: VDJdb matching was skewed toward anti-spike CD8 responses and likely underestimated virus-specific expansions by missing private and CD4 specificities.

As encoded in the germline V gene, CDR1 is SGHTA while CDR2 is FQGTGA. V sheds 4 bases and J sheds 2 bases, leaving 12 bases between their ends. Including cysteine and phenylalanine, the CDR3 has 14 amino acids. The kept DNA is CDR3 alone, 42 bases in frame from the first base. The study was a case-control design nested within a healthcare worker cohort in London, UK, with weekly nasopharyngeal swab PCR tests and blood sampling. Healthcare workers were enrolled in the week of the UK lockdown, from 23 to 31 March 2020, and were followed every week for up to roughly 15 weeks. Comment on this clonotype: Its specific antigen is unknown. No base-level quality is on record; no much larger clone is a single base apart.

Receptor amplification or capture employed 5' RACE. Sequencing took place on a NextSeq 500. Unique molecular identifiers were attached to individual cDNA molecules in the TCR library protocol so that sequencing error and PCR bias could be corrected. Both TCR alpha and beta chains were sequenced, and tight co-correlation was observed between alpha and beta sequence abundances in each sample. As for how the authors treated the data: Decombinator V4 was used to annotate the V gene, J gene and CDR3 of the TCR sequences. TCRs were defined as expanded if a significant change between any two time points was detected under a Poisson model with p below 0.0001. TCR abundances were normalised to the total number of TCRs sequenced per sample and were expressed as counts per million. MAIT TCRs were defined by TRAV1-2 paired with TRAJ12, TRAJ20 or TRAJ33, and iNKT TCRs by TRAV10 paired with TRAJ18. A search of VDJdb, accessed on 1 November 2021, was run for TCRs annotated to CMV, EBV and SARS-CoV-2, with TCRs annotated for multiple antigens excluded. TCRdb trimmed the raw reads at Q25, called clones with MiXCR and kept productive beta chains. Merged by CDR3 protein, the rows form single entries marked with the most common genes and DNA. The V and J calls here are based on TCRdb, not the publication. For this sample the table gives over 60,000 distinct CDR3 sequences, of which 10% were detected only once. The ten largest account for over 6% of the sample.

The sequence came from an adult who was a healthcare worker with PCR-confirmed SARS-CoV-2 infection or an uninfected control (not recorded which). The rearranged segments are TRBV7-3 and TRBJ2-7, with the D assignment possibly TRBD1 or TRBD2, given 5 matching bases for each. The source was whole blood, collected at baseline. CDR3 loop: CASSSGTAPYEQYF. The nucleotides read TGTGCCAGCAGCTCCGGGACGGCACCCTACGAGCAGTACTTC.